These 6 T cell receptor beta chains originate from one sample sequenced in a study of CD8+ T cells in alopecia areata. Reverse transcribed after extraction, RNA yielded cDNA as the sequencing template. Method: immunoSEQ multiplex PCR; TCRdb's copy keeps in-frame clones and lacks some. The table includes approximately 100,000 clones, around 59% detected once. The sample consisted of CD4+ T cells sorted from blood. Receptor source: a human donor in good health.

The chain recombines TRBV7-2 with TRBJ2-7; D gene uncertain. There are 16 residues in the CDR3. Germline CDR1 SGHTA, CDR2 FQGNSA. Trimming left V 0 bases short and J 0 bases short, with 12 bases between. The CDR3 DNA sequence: TGTGCCAGCAGCTTAGCGCACAGAGCGAGCTCCTACGAGCAGTACTTC. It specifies CASSLAHRASSYEQYF.

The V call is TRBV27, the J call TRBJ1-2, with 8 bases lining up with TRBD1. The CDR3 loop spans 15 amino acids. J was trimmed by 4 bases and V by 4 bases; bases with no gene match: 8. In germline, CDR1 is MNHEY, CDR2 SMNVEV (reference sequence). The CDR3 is CASSSLGQGLYGYTF. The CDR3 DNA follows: TGTGCCAGCAGTTCCTTAGGACAGGGCCTCTATGGCTACACCTTC.

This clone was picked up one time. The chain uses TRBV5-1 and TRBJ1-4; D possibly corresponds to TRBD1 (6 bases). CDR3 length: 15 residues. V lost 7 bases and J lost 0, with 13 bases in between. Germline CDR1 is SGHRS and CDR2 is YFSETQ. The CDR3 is CASCGQPATNEKLFF. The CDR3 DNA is TGCGCCAGCTGCGGACAGCCTGCAACTAATGAAAAACTGTTTTTT.

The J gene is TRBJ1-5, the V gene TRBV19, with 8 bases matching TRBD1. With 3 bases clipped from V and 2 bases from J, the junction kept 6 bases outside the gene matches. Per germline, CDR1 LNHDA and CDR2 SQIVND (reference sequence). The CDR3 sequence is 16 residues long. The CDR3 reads CASSIVRGQGNQPQHF. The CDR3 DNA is TGTGCCAGTAGTATTGTCAGGGGGCAGGGCAATCAGCCCCAGCATTTT.

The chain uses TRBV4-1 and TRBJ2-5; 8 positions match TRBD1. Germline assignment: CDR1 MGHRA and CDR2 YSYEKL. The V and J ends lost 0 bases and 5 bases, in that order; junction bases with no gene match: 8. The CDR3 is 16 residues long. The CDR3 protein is CASSQDSGQGGETQYF. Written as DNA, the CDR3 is TGCGCCAGCAGCCAAGATAGCGGACAGGGTGGGGAGACCCAGTACTTC.

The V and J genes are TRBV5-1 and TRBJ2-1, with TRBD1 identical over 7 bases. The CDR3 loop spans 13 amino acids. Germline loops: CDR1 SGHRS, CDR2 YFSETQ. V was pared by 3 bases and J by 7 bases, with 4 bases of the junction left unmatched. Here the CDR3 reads CASSYTTGNEQFF. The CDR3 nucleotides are TGCGCCAGCAGCTATACGACAGGGAATGAGCAGTTCTTC.